These 5 T cell receptor beta chains originate from one sample sequenced in a study of CD8 T cells in Susac syndrome. When the RNA was reverse transcribed, random hexamers were used with an input of about 0.45 to 1 ug. One entry per CDR3 protein results from TCRdb running MiXCR on the immunoSEQ multiplex PCR reads. The repertoire holds around 45,000 distinct CDR3 sequences, with more than 85% as singletons. Specimen: CD8+ T cells from PBMCs. Source of these receptors: a human donor in good health.

The rearrangement uses TRBV5-4 and TRBJ2-7, with TRBD2 matching over 10 bases. Germline CDR1 and CDR2: SGHNT and YYREEE (reference sequence). J was trimmed by 0 bases and V by 0 bases; bases with no gene match: 0. This CDR3 is 15 amino acids long. In DNA form, the CDR3 reads TGTGCCAGCAGCTTGGGACTAGCGGGCTCCTACGAGCAGTACTTC. Translation: CASSLGLAGSYEQYF.

This clonotype was detected once. The rearrangement uses TRBV5-1 and TRBJ2-1, with D unclear. V gave up 4 bases and J gave up 3 bases, with 8 bases separating them. This CDR3 region has 13 residues. CDR1 is SGHRS and CDR2 is YFSETQ in the germline V gene. The CDR3 here is CASSPPHYNEQFF. CDR3 in DNA: TGCGCCAGCAGCCCCCCCCACTACAATGAGCAGTTCTTC.

The V and J genes are TRBV19 and TRBJ2-7, with unresolved D. Germline V lookup: CDR1 LNHDA, CDR2 SQIVND (reference sequence). V lost 5 bases, J lost 4 bases, and 12 bases lay in between. The length of the CDR3 is 13 residues. The CDR3 coding sequence is TGTGCCAGTAGTGCCTACGAAGGGTACGAGCAGTACTTC. It is translated as CASSAYEGYEQYF.

In DNA, the CDR3 is TGTGCCAGCAGCCCCGGATGGGGGCCGACTCAGACCACTGAAGCTTTCTTT. Translation gives CASSPGWGPTQTTEAFF. The V and J genes are TRBV7-6 and TRBJ1-1; tentative D call: TRBD1 (6 bases). Trimming removed 5 bases from V and 4 bases from J, with 23 bases in between. Germline V gene lookup returns CDR1 SGHVS and CDR2 FNYEAQ. There are 17 residues in the CDR3.

This clonotype was detected once. This chain links TRBV7-8 with TRBJ2-1; 7 bases align to TRBD2. The CDR3 is made up of 16 amino acids. CDR1 SGHVS and CDR2 FQNEAQ come from the germline V gene. J was trimmed by 0 bases and V by 6 bases; bases with no gene match: 8. CDR3 bases: TGTGCCAGCAGTCCAACTAGCGCTAGCTCCTACAATGAGCAGTTCTTC. Translating gives CASSPTSASSYNEQFF.